This TCR beta chain was identified in a study of T cell responses to AZD1222 COVID-19 vaccine. Findings and limits, study-wide: Researchers took repertoire samples only after the peak T cell response had come. Females outnumbered males among donors, who were mostly white British; clonal diversity was possibly underestimated.

Notes on this clone: The target antigen is unknown.

TCRdb's copy holds only in-frame clones and misses some; the assay was immunoSEQ multiplex PCR. The table has around 140,000 clones, about 93% seen once. CDR1 and CDR2 (germline): SGDLS, YYNGEE. Trimming stripped 0 bases from V and 5 bases from J, with 11 bases between. This CDR3 has 15 residues. The sequenced sample was peripheral blood, obtained on day 0 of AZD1222 vaccination. The receptor comes from an adult in good health. This chain links TRBV9 with TRBJ2-2, with D tentatively TRBD2 (6 bases). This CDR3 is CASSVAGSGTGELFF. DNA of the CDR3: TGTGCCAGCAGCGTAGCCGGGAGTGGAACCGGGGAGCTGTTTTTT.